The entry below gives a single TCR beta chain sequence along with its context. Its antigen is not identified. At the DNA level, this CDR3 is encoded by other sequences in the same sample as well. This sample stems from a study of cytomegalovirus exposure and HLA in healthy donors. Study-level findings and limits: In a later analysis, common viral pathogens appeared linked to several of the most significant clusters. Cytomegalovirus association was assigned to 170 or so TCR beta chains.

CDR3 length equals 13 residues. The V end was cut by 2 bases, the J end by 4 bases, with 9 bases between. The germline gives CDR1 SGHNT, CDR2 YYREEE (reference sequence). The primer mix had 60 Vbeta and 13 Jbeta primers. Generated by immunoSEQ multiplex PCR, the TCRdb table keeps only in-frame clones and is missing some. The table lists roughly 220,000 clones, 70% to 90% of them singletons. The chain is built from TRBV5-4 and TRBJ1-1; tentative D call: TRBD1 (6 bases). This TCR was recovered from a man aged 30-40 years in good health and CMV-seronegative. The specimen was PBMCs. CDR3 nucleotide sequence: TGTGCCAGCAGCTTACAGGGAAGCACTGAAGCTTTCTTT. This sequence encodes CASSLQGSTEAFF. Full variable domain (remainder filled in from reference TRBV5-4 and TRBJ1-1): ETGVTQSPTHLIKTRGQQVTLRCSSQSGHNTVSWYQQALGQGPQFIFQYYREEENGRGNFPPRFSGLQFPNYSSELNVNALELDDSALYLCASSLQGSTEAFFGQGTRLTVV.